The rows below give T cell receptor beta chains drawn from one sample of a study of shared clonotypes between healthy human individuals. This table comes from immunoSEQ multiplex PCR, and its TCRdb copy is limited to in-frame clones, with some not included. Here the sample spans around 1.9 million clones, just over 90% being singletons. Specimen: naive CD8+ T cells from PBMCs. The receptors were gathered from a man aged 18 to 30 in good health. Some clones in this sample may be carry-over from other donors' samples. Both conserved end residues are part of each CDR3. D genes are given only for firm matches. Size values are once, few and many counts, or a class for expanded clones, and some rows have none.

J: TRBJ2-5; V: TRBV23-1; size: -; D: -; DNA: TGCGCCAGCAGTCAATCGACGGCCCCAATGAGCCAGTACTTC; CDR3: CASSQSTAPMSQYF
J: TRBJ1-1; V: TRBV4-1; size: -; D: -; DNA: TGCGCCAGCAGCCAAGATAACCAGCTTAACACTGAAGCTTTCTTT; CDR3: CASSQDNQLNTEAFF
J: TRBJ1-5; V: TRBV21-1; size: -; D: -; DNA: TGTGCCAGCAGCAAAAAAAAATTCGGGACAAGGACCGCTTATAGCAATCAGCCCCAGCATTTT; CDR3: CASSKKKFGTRTAYSNQPQHF
J: TRBJ2-7; V: TRBV4-2; size: -; D: TRBD1; DNA: TGTGCCAGCAGCCAGATTCTCCCGGGACAGGGGGCCCGCGAACCCAACTACGAGCAGTACTTC; CDR3: CASSQILPGQGAREPNYEQYF
J: TRBJ2-7; V: TRBV29-1; size: once; D: -; DNA: TGCAGCGTGGCCGGGACTCGAGAATACGAGCAGTACTTC; CDR3: CSVAGTREYEQYF
J: TRBJ1-5; V: TRBV4-1; size: -; D: -; DNA: TGCGCCAGCAGCCAAGATGAAAGGGGAGGTCAGCCCCAGCATTTT; CDR3: CASSQDERGGQPQHF
J: TRBJ2-1; V: TRBV19; size: -; D: -; DNA: TGTGCCAGTAGTATTTGGGTCTACAATGAGCAGTTCTTC; CDR3: CASSIWVYNEQFF
J: TRBJ2-7; V: TRBV27; size: -; D: -; DNA: TGTGCCAGCAGTTCCGGGGTCACCTACGAGCAGTACTTC; CDR3: CASSSGVTYEQYF
J: TRBJ1-1; V: TRBV4-2; size: -; D: -; DNA: TGTGCCAGCAGCCCGGGGGTACGGGCCAGATTGATCACTGAAGCTTTCTTT; CDR3: CASSPGVRARLITEAFF
J: TRBJ2-7; V: TRBV7-8; size: -; D: TRBD2; DNA: TGTGCCAGCGGTGGAGGGGATCAGCGGGGCTCCTACGAGCAGTACTTC; CDR3: CASGGGDQRGSYEQYF
J: TRBJ2-7; V: TRBV5-6; size: -; D: TRBD2; DNA: TGTGCCAGCAGCTCTATAACGGGACTACTTACCTACGAGCAGTACTTC; CDR3: CASSSITGLLTYEQYF
J: TRBJ2-3; V: TRBV6-5; size: -; D: TRBD2; DNA: TGTGCCAGCAGTCTAGCGGAAAGCACAGATACGCAGTATTTT; CDR3: CASSLAESTDTQYF
J: TRBJ2-7; V: TRBV11-2; size: -; D: -; DNA: TGTGCCAGCAGCTTTGGATCCGAATACGAGCAGTACTTC; CDR3: CASSFGSEYEQYF
J: TRBJ2-7; V: TRBV30; size: -; D: TRBD1; DNA: TGTGCCTGGAGTCACCGGGACAGGACCTACGAGCAGTACTTC; CDR3: CAWSHRDRTYEQYF
J: TRBJ2-1; V: TRBV5-6; size: -; D: TRBD2; DNA: TGTGCCAGCAGCTTGCCCTCCGGGGGGGAGCAGTTCTTC; CDR3: CASSLPSGGEQFF
J: TRBJ1-5; V: TRBV28; size: -; D: -; DNA: TGTGCCAGCAGTTTTGAGGGGATTTCTCGTCAGCCCCAGCATTTT; CDR3: CASSFEGISRQPQHF
J: TRBJ2-1; V: TRBV28; size: -; D: TRBD2; DNA: TGTGCCAGCAGGATAACTAGCGGGAGTCAGAATGAGCAGTTCTTC; CDR3: CASRITSGSQNEQFF
J: TRBJ1-5; V: TRBV5-1; size: -; D: -; DNA: TGCGCCAGCAGCTTATTTCCCGTCTTGGGTGTAGGCAATCAGCCCCAGCATTTT; CDR3: CASSLFPVLGVGNQPQHF
J: TRBJ2-7; V: TRBV5-1; size: -; D: -; DNA: TGCGCCAGCACTTTTGGTTTAGGCCTCCTGTCCTACGAGCAGTACTTC; CDR3: CASTFGLGLLSYEQYF
J: TRBJ2-3; V: TRBV5-6; size: -; D: TRBD2; DNA: TGTGCCAGCAGCTTGGTTCCTAGCGGGAGATTAGATACGCAGTATTTT; CDR3: CASSLVPSGRLDTQYF
J: TRBJ2-1; V: TRBV28; size: -; D: -; DNA: TGTGCCAGCAGTTCTCCGAGATGGGAGACCTCCTACAATGAGCAGTTCTTC; CDR3: CASSSPRWETSYNEQFF
J: TRBJ2-7; V: TRBV5-6; size: once; D: -; DNA: TGTGCCAGCAGCTACCGGGTGGGTCAGGTAGGGTACGAGCAGTACTTC; CDR3: CASSYRVGQVGYEQYF